The 24 T cell receptor beta chains below come from one sample, sequenced in a study of blood T cell repertoires in COVID-19. The table came from immunoSEQ multiplex PCR; TCRdb's copy has only in-frame clones and leaves some out. The data contain a few hundred thousand clones, about four fifths of them seen just once; the ten biggest clones take up approximately 1.8%. The material sequenced was peripheral blood. The receptors shown here come from a man in his thirties or forties who had recovered from COVID-19.

This chain joins TRBV4-2 and TRBJ1-2, with D possibly TRBD1 on 5 matching bases. Between the trimmed V and J ends, which lost 1 base and 6 bases, there was a span of 15 bases. Germline CDR1 is LGHNA and CDR2 is YNFKEQ. This CDR3 has 15 residues. The CDR3 region has the DNA TGTGCCAGCAGCCAAGTGGTAAGGGGTAGAGATGGCTACACCTTC. Protein sequence: CASSQVVRGRDGYTF.

This chain uses TRBV15 with TRBJ2-7; TRBD2 might be the D (6 bases). V gave up 2 bases and J gave up 4 bases, with 12 bases separating them. In germline, CDR1 is LNHNV, CDR2 YYDKDF (reference sequence). This CDR3 has 14 residues. CDR3 bases: TGTGCCACCAGCAGACCGGGAGATAATTACGAGCAGTACTTC. Amino acids: CATSRPGDNYEQYF.

CDR3 nucleotides: TGTGCCACCAGTGATTCTAGGGGGTCGTACCAAGAGACCCAGTACTTC. This translates into CATSDSRGSYQETQYF. The chain has TRBV24-1 and TRBJ2-5, with D maybe TRBD1 (6 bases). From germline, CDR1 is KGHDR and CDR2 SFDVKD. The CDR3 covers 16 residues. With 2 bases removed from V and 0 bases from J, the gap between germline ends came to 12 bases.

In its sample, this clone was seen once. The V gene is TRBV6-1, the J gene TRBJ1-1; D gene unclear. The length of the CDR3 is 15 residues. V lost 2 bases and J 5 bases, leaving 15 bases between the germline ends. CDR1 is MNHNS, CDR2 SASEGT, per germline. The CDR3 region is CASSELGLGGTEAFF. CDR3 in DNA: TGTGCCAGCAGTGAACTAGGTTTAGGAGGGACTGAAGCTTTCTTT.

This clone has just a few counts. This chain joins TRBV7-9 and TRBJ2-2; D perhaps matches TRBD2 (5 bases). Germline values: CDR1 SEHNR, CDR2 FQNEAQ (reference sequence). Deletions cut 5 bases from V and 1 base from J, with 14 bases between. This CDR3 spans 16 amino acids. For the CDR3, the DNA is TGTGCCAGCAGCCGAACTAGTGTCCGGAACACCGGGGAGCTGTTTTTT. Protein sequence: CASSRTSVRNTGELFF.

This clone appeared a few times. This chain links TRBV19 with TRBJ1-3, with 7 bases identical to TRBD1. CDR1 is LNHDA and CDR2 is SQIVND in the germline V gene (reference sequence). The trim removed 5 bases at V and 0 bases at J, leaving 4 bases unmatched. CDR3 length equals 15 residues. Here the CDR3 DNA reads TGTGCCAGTAGTCAAACAGGGGACTCTGGAAACACCATATATTTT. Protein sequence: CASSQTGDSGNTIYF.

The chain uses TRBV9 and TRBJ2-7; weak D call: TRBD2 (6 bases). V lost 10 bases to trimming and J lost 3 bases, with 14 bases between them. The CDR3 runs to 12 residues. Germline CDR1 is SGDLS and CDR2 is YYNGEE. The CDR3 DNA reads as TGTGCCGGATGTGGAGGGGACTACGAGCAGTACTTC. It is translated as CAGCGGDYEQYF. Using reference TRBV9 and TRBJ2-7 for the parts outside the CDR3, the full variable domain is DSGVTQTPKHLITATGQRVTLRCSPRSGDLSVYWYQQSLDQGLQFLIQYYNGEERAKGNILERFSAQQFPDLHSELNLSSLELGDSALYFCAGCGGDYEQYFGPGTRLTVT.

This chain uses TRBV29-1 with TRBJ2-5; D uncertain. The V and J ends lost 4 bases and 3 bases respectively, with 12 bases between them. The CDR3 loop spans 13 amino acids. Germline V gene lookup returns CDR1 SQVTM and CDR2 ANQGSEA. The CDR3 protein is CSVGRNREETQYF. In DNA form, the CDR3 reads TGCAGCGTTGGTCGTAATCGAGAAGAGACCCAGTACTTC.

The chain joins TRBV6-5 to TRBJ1-1, with D hard to call. This CDR3 spans 13 amino acids. CDR1 and CDR2 from the germline V gene are MNHEY and SVGAGI. The germline V and J ends were trimmed by 0 bases and 7 bases, with 9 bases remaining between them. The CDR3 DNA reads TGTGCCAGCAGTTACTCGTTGGGCCTTGAAGCTTTCTTT. Protein product: CASSYSLGLEAFF.

This clone was seen only once. Within the sample, other DNA sequences also encode this same CDR3. The chain combines TRBV11-2 with TRBJ1-2; D possibly corresponds to TRBD1 (5 bases). Trimming took off 5 bases at V and 5 bases at J, with 12 bases between the two ends. The CDR3 length is 13 residues. CDR1 SGHAT and CDR2 FQNNGV come from the germline V gene. CDR3 coding DNA: TGTGCCAGCAGCCTCGATAGGGGATATGGCTACACCTTC. This translates into CASSLDRGYGYTF. The variable domain in full, with the rest retrieved from reference TRBV11-2 and TRBJ1-2, is EAGVAQSPRYKIIEKRQSVAFWCNPISGHATLYWYQQILGQGPKLLIQFQNNGVVDDSQLPKDRFSAERLKGVDSTLKIQPAKLEDSAVYLCASSLDRGYGYTFGSGTRLTVV.

As DNA, the CDR3 is TGTGCCAGCAGCCGGGACAGCACTAACTATGGCTACACCTTC. It translates to CASSRDSTNYGYTF. The V gene is TRBV7-2, the J gene TRBJ1-2; TRBD1 aligns across 7 bases. Germline values: CDR1 SGHTA, CDR2 FQGNSA. V trimming: 5 bases; J trimming: 0 bases; junction bases outside the gene matches: 3. The CDR3 totals 14 residues. Together with reference TRBV7-2 and TRBJ1-2, the CDR3 gives the full variable domain: GAGVSQSPSNKVTEKGKDVELRCDPISGHTALYWYRQSLGQGLEFLIYFQGNSAPDKSGLPSDRFSAERTGGSVSTLTIQRTQQEDSAVYLCASSRDSTNYGYTFGSGTRLTVV.

J is TRBJ1-4 and V is TRBV7-9; D is uncertain. The CDR3 loop spans 15 amino acids. V was clipped by 5 bases and J by 0 bases, with 10 bases between them. Per germline, CDR1 SEHNR and CDR2 FQNEAQ (reference sequence). The CDR3, as DNA: TGTGCCAGCAGCCGCATGGCAGCAACTAATGAAAAACTGTTTTTT. Amino acid sequence: CASSRMAATNEKLFF.

With respect to this clone: One junction end does not reproduce the germline sequence, and a read error may be involved. This chain joins TRBV19 and TRBJ1-2; no clear D. This CDR3 spans 14 amino acids. Germline V gene lookup returns CDR1 LNHDA and CDR2 SQIVND (reference sequence). The DNA of the CDR3 is TGTGCCAGTAGTCTAGATCCACGGAACTATGGCTACACCTTC. Protein: CASSLDPRNYGYTF.

V usage is TRBV5-6 and J usage is TRBJ2-1, with TRBD1 identical over 12 bases. The CDR3 consists of 16 residues. V was pared by 1 base and J by 10 bases, with 9 bases of the junction left unmatched. The germline V gene has CDR1 SGHDT and CDR2 YYEEEE. The CDR3 DNA reads TGTGCCAGCAGCTTGACGGGACAGGGGGCCTCGTCGGAGCAGTTCTTC. Amino acid sequence: CASSLTGQGASSEQFF.

This chain uses TRBV19 with TRBJ2-6, with D perhaps matching TRBD1 (5 bases). From germline, CDR1 is LNHDA and CDR2 SQIVND (reference sequence). The CDR3 has 15 residues. V was trimmed by 7 bases and J by 0 bases, leaving 10 bases between them. The CDR3 bases are TGTGCCAGTAAGACAGCGAGCTCTGGGGCCAACGTCCTGACTTTC. As protein: CASKTASSGANVLTF.

The chain links TRBV28 to TRBJ2-2; D perhaps matches TRBD1 (5 bases). V lost 2 bases and J 4 bases, leaving 8 bases between the germline ends. Germline CDR1 is MDHEN and CDR2 is SYDVKM. The CDR3 is 14 amino acids. CDR3: CASSLAGFTGELFF. In nucleotides, the CDR3 is TGTGCCAGCAGTTTAGCAGGGTTCACCGGGGAGCTGTTTTTT.

The chain employs TRBV2 and TRBJ1-6; no reliable D call. Looked up from germline, CDR1 is SNHLY and CDR2 is FYNNEI. Trimming shortened V by 5 bases and J by 8 bases, and 10 bases separated the two germline ends. This CDR3 contains 13 residues. CDR3 sequence reads: CASSRSYDSPLHF. The DNA of the CDR3 is TGTGCCAGCAGTCGGTCCTACGATTCACCCCTCCACTTT.

The V and J genes are TRBV21-1 and TRBJ2-7; the table's D call of TRBD1 was not tested on the DNA. TRBV21-1 is assigned pseudogene status. This CDR3 spans 16 amino acids. The CDR3 DNA follows: TGTGCCAGCAGCAATTGGCCGGGGCAGGGGAGCTACGAGCAGTACGTC. This translates into CASSNWPGQGSYEQYV.

The chain combines TRBV19 with TRBJ2-1; D may be TRBD1 (6 bases). V was clipped by 5 bases and J by 2 bases, with 16 bases between them. Germline CDR1 and CDR2: LNHDA and SQIVND (reference sequence). The CDR3 has 16 residues. CDR3 sequence reads: CASSPTGRYAYNEQFF. CDR3 DNA: TGTGCCAGTAGTCCCACAGGGCGGTACGCCTACAATGAGCAGTTCTTC.

This clone was seen a single time. This chain connects TRBV4-1 to TRBJ1-2, with TRBD1 identical over 7 bases. V shed 0 bases, J shed 5 bases, and the junction held 9 bases outside the gene matches. Germline V gives CDR1 MGHRA, CDR2 YSYEKL. This CDR3 spans 16 amino acids. The CDR3, as DNA: TGCGCCAGCAGCCAAGACCGTAACCGGGACAGATATGGCTACACCTTC. Its protein is CASSQDRNRDRYGYTF.

The V call is TRBV5-6, the J call TRBJ1-1; D is undetermined. Germline loops: CDR1 SGHDT, CDR2 YYEEEE. Between the trimmed V and J ends, which lost 4 bases and 2 bases, there was a span of 9 bases. The CDR3 runs 13 residues. The CDR3 is CASSRGANTEAFF. CDR3 DNA: TGTGCCAGCAGCCGAGGAGCCAACACTGAAGCTTTCTTT.

The chain carries TRBV6-5 and TRBJ2-3; TRBD2 agrees at 7 bases. V was pared by 0 bases and J by 6 bases, with 9 bases of the junction left unmatched. Germline V lookup: CDR1 MNHEY, CDR2 SVGAGI. The CDR3 has 16 residues. Here the CDR3 reads CASSYSKFPAGDTQYF. In DNA, the CDR3 is TGTGCCAGCAGTTACTCGAAGTTTCCAGCGGGGGATACGCAGTATTTT.

In its sample, this clone was seen once. This chain links TRBV5-1 with TRBJ2-6; D is undetermined. Germline V gene lookup returns CDR1 SGHRS and CDR2 YFSETQ. V gave up 4 bases and J gave up 4 bases, with 6 bases separating them. This CDR3 is 13 amino acids long. The CDR3 DNA is TGCGCCAGCAGCCCGCAGGGGGCCAACGTCCTGACTTTC. This codes for CASSPQGANVLTF.

This clone came up a few times. The rearrangement links TRBV6-5 to TRBJ2-7, with 11 bases aligning to TRBD2. V gave up 6 bases and J gave up 3 bases; unmatched junction bases: 4. The CDR3 is made up of 14 amino acids. Germline V lookup: CDR1 MNHEY, CDR2 SVGAGI. The CDR3 is CASRASGGFYEQYF. The DNA for the CDR3 is TGTGCCAGCAGGGCTAGCGGGGGGTTCTACGAGCAGTACTTC.